Shown below are 23 T cell receptor beta chains from a single sample sequenced in a study of blood T cells in healthy people across ages. For the second PCR, which ran for about 6 to 11 cycles, a sample-barcoded 5' primer and a J-beta primer mix were used. TCRdb reprocessed the 5' RACE reads via MiXCR and lists one record per CDR3 protein. The data show fewer than 1 million distinct CDR3 sequences, with roughly 44% seen just once and under 20% held by the top ten. Sequenced sample: blood. The receptor set was obtained from a man between 60 and 75 years old in good health.

The V call is TRBV12-3 or TRBV12-4, the J call TRBJ1-6; tentatively, D is TRBD1 (5 bases). V lost 6 bases to trimming and J lost 10 bases, with 10 bases between them. CDR3 size: 12 residues. CDR3 amino acids: CASSSGFSPLHF. The CDR3 DNA sequence: TGTGCCAGCAGCTCAGGGTTCTCACCCCTCCACTTT.

The chain combines TRBV2 with TRBJ2-5, with D perhaps matching TRBD2 (7 bases). Trimming stripped 6 bases from V and 11 bases from J, with 22 bases between. The germline gives CDR1 SNHLY, CDR2 FYNNEI. This CDR3 comprises 14 residues. The CDR3 DNA follows: TGTGCCAGCAGCGCCGTGAGGGGGGGCAATGAGCAGTACTTC. The encoded protein is CASSAVRGGNEQYF.

J is TRBJ1-1 and V is TRBV10-3; D gene uncertain. V shed 4 bases and J shed 1 base, with 7 bases lying between them. Germline values: CDR1 ENHRY, CDR2 SYGVKD. This CDR3 region has 13 residues. The CDR3 protein is CAISVSTNTEAFF. CDR3 bases: TGTGCCATCAGTGTTAGCACGAACACTGAAGCTTTCTTT.

The chain uses TRBV10-2 and TRBJ1-5, with D perhaps TRBD1 (6 bases). CDR3 length: 12 amino acids. V shed 8 bases and J shed 5 bases, with 10 bases lying between them. CDR1 is WSHSY, CDR2 SAAADI, per germline. The CDR3 reads CASGQTYQPQHF. The CDR3 DNA reads TGCGCCAGCGGACAGACTTATCAGCCCCAGCATTTT.

This clonotype occurred a few times. V is TRBV10-3 and J is TRBJ1-2; D might be TRBD1 (5 bases). From germline, CDR1 is ENHRY and CDR2 SYGVKD. V lost 4 bases to trimming and J lost 8 bases, with 17 bases between them. The CDR3 consists of 14 residues. CDR3 in amino acids: CAISGRDRVGGYTF. In DNA form, the CDR3 reads TGTGCCATCAGTGGCAGGGACCGTGTGGGCGGCTACACCTTC.

The genes are TRBV20-1 and TRBJ2-7; TRBD1 aligns across 7 bases. The length of the CDR3 is 15 residues. The germline V gene encodes CDR1 DFQATT and CDR2 SNEGSKA (reference sequence). The V and J ends lost 1 base and 2 bases, in that order; junction bases with no gene match: 8. CDR3 sequence: CSARATGEITYEQYF. Here the CDR3 DNA reads TGCAGTGCTAGAGCCACAGGGGAAATAACCTACGAGCAGTACTTC.

J is TRBJ2-2 and V is TRBV7-6; D unresolved. V gave up 7 bases and J gave up 0 bases, with 12 bases separating them. The CDR3 covers 15 residues. Germline lookup yields CDR1 SGHVS and CDR2 FNYEAQ. CDR3 nucleotides: TGTGCCAGCACCCAGAGCGCCTCGAACACCGGGGAGCTGTTTTTT. Encoded protein: CASTQSASNTGELFF.

This clonotype was counted many times. The genes are TRBV25-1 and TRBJ2-2; D remains ambiguous. CDR1 is MGHDK, CDR2 SYGVNS, per germline. This CDR3 spans 13 amino acids. The V and J ends lost 2 bases and 5 bases respectively, with 6 bases between them. The CDR3 DNA reads as TGTGCCAGCAGTGAAAGGTTGACCGGGGAGCTGTTTTTT. Its translation is CASSERLTGELFF.

The chain links TRBV7-8 to TRBJ1-6; D ambiguous. Germline values: CDR1 SGHVS, CDR2 FQNEAQ. V was clipped by 5 bases and J by 7 bases, with 12 bases between them. The CDR3 has 14 amino acids. The CDR3 region is CASSPILPNSPLHF. The CDR3 nucleotides are TGTGCCAGCAGCCCAATACTACCCAATTCACCCCTCCACTTT.

CDR3 nucleotide sequence: TGTGCCAGCAGCGTCCGGGGTTCCAAAAACATTCAGTACTTC. It is translated as CASSVRGSKNIQYF. The chain recombines TRBV5-6 with TRBJ2-4, with D possibly TRBD2 on 5 matching bases. The CDR3 runs to 14 residues. Germline CDR1 SGHDT, CDR2 YYEEEE. Trimming took off 4 bases at V and 2 bases at J, with 10 bases between the two ends.

This clonotype was observed a handful of times. The chain joins TRBV20-1 to TRBJ1-5; maybe TRBD1 (6 bases). The CDR3 length is 12 residues. CDR1 DFQATT and CDR2 SNEGSKA come from the germline V gene (reference sequence). The V and J ends lost 6 bases and 5 bases respectively, with 11 bases between them. The CDR3 DNA is TGCAGTGCCGGCAGGGGCTATCAGCCCCAGCATTTT. As protein: CSAGRGYQPQHF.

This clonotype has only one observation. The chain combines TRBV12-3 or TRBV12-4 with TRBJ2-7, with D uncertain. The length of the CDR3 is 12 residues. V was clipped by 5 bases and J by 7 bases, with 12 bases between them. This chain's CDR3 is CASSKTQTEQYF. The CDR3 nucleotides are TGTGCCAGCAGTAAGACTCAGACTGAGCAGTACTTC.

This clonotype was detected once. The chain has TRBV11-2 and TRBJ2-5, with D perhaps matching TRBD1 (5 bases). V was cut by 1 base and J by 4 bases, with 10 bases left in between. The CDR3 contains 14 residues. Per the germline V gene, CDR1 is SGHAT and CDR2 is FQNNGV. The DNA of the CDR3 is TGTGCCAGCAGCTTAGGCAGGGCCCTAGAGACCCAGTACTTC. Protein sequence: CASSLGRALETQYF.

The chain couples TRBV3-1 to TRBJ2-3; 7 nucleotides align to TRBD2. The CDR3 totals 16 residues. CDR1 and CDR2 from the germline V gene are LGHDT and YNNKEL (reference sequence). The J segment lost 10 bases and the V segment lost 0 bases, leaving 13 bases of the junction unmatched. This CDR3 reads CASSQDRSSGRTPQYF. Here the CDR3 DNA reads TGTGCCAGCAGCCAAGACCGGAGTAGCGGGCGTACCCCGCAGTATTTT.

This clonotype was observed a handful of times. The chain recombines TRBV5-1 with TRBJ2-5, with a possible D match to TRBD1 (6 bases). Per the germline V gene, CDR1 is SGHRS and CDR2 is YFSETQ. Trimming stripped 4 bases from V and 3 bases from J, with 10 bases between. The CDR3 length is 13 residues. CDR3 DNA: TGCGCCAGCAGCAGATGGACAGAAGAGACCCAGTACTTC. It is translated as CASSRWTEETQYF.

This sequence joins TRBV6-6 and TRBJ2-5; 10 bases map to TRBD2. This CDR3 comprises 15 residues. Germline loops: CDR1 MNHNY, CDR2 SVGAGI (reference sequence). The junction had 4 bases not matched to a gene; V was cut back by 4 bases and J by 2 bases. For the CDR3, the DNA is TGTGCCAGCAGTTCCGGGACTAGCGAGCAAGAGACCCAGTACTTC. It yields the protein CASSSGTSEQETQYF.

This chain uses TRBV20-1 with TRBJ2-3; 7 positions agree with TRBD1. The length of the CDR3 is 15 residues. V trimming: 1 base; J trimming: 4 bases; junction bases outside the gene matches: 8. Per the germline V gene, CDR1 is DFQATT and CDR2 is SNEGSKA (reference sequence). In DNA form, the CDR3 reads TGCAGTGCTAGAGTCAACGACAGGGTCGCAGATACGCAGTATTTT. Protein sequence: CSARVNDRVADTQYF.

V and J are TRBV4-3 and TRBJ2-5, with a weak D call TRBD1 (6 bases). Looked up from germline, CDR1 is LGHNA and CDR2 is YSLEER. Trimming cost V 2 bases and J 4 bases, with 11 bases left between them. The CDR3 length is 14 residues. The CDR3 sequence is CASSQRAGAETQYF. Written as DNA, the CDR3 is TGCGCCAGCAGCCAACGAGCAGGGGCAGAGACCCAGTACTTC.

This clonotype was seen a few times. The rearrangement links TRBV9 to TRBJ1-5; possibly TRBD1 for D (6 bases). V lost 0 bases and J lost 2, with 9 bases in between. The germline gives CDR1 SGDLS, CDR2 YYNGEE. The length of the CDR3 is 15 residues. This chain's CDR3 is CASSVGEGGNQPQHF. The CDR3 coding sequence is TGTGCCAGCAGCGTAGGCGAGGGGGGCAATCAGCCCCAGCATTTT.

This clonotype turned up a few times. The chain employs TRBV29-1 and TRBJ2-7; 8 nucleotides align to TRBD1. Germline values: CDR1 SQVTM, CDR2 ANQGSEA. The CDR3 is 13 amino acids. J lost 4 bases, V lost 4 bases, and 6 bases had no gene match. The CDR3 protein is CSVVTGVQYEQYF. CDR3 nucleotide sequence: TGCAGCGTTGTGACAGGGGTGCAATACGAGCAGTACTTC.

This clonotype was recorded many times. The gene calls are TRBV5-1 and TRBJ2-7, with 7 bases matching TRBD1. Germline CDR1 SGHRS, CDR2 YFSETQ. This CDR3 is built from 16 residues. V trimming: 5 bases; J trimming: 3 bases; junction bases outside the gene matches: 14. The CDR3 bases are TGCGCCAGCAGACCCTTCCCGGGACAGCCATACTACGAGCAGTACTTC. Amino acid sequence: CASRPFPGQPYYEQYF.

This clonotype was recorded at least ten times. This sequence joins TRBV11-3 and TRBJ2-7; D is unclear. Deletions cut 2 bases from V and 0 bases from J, with 11 bases between. Germline-derived CDR1 and CDR2 are SGHNT and YENEEA. There are 15 residues in the CDR3. The CDR3 sequence: CASSLPTALSYEQYF. The DNA of the CDR3 is TGTGCCAGCAGCTTACCCACAGCTCTCTCCTACGAGCAGTACTTC.

The rearrangement links TRBV4-3 to TRBJ1-2; no firm D call. V shed 0 bases and J shed 0 bases, with 8 bases lying between them. This CDR3 has 15 residues. Germline values: CDR1 LGHNA, CDR2 YSLEER. CDR3 nucleotide sequence: TGCGCCAGCAGCCAAGATTCCAGAACTAACTATGGCTACACCTTC. Protein product: CASSQDSRTNYGYTF.